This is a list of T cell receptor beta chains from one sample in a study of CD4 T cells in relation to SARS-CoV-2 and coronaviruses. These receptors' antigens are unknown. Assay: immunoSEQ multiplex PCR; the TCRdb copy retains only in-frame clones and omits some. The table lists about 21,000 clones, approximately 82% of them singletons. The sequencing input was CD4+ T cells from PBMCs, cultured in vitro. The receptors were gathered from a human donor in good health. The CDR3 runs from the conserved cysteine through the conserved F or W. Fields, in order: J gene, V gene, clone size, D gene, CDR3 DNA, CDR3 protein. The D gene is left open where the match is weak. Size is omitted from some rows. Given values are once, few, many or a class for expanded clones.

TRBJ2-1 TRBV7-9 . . TGTGCCAGCAGCTCTGGGTCCTACAATGAGCAGTTCTTC CASSSGSYNEQFF
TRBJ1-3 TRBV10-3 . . TGTGCCATCAGTGACAGTTCTGGAAACACCATATATTTT CAISDSSGNTIYF
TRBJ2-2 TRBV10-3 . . TGTGCCATCAGTGCGGTGGGCGGGGAGCTGTTTTTT CAISAVGGELFF
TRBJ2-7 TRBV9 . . TGTGCCAGCAGCGTGGGTCTGGAGGAGACGGAGCAGTACTTC CASSVGLEETEQYF
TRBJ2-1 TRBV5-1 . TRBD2 TGCGCCAGCAGCCTCGGGAGGCAGGGTAATGAGCAGTTCTTC CASSLGRQGNEQFF
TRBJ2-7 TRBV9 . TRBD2 TGTGCCAGCAGCGTAGCTGGAGCGGGAGGCTACGAGCAGTACTTC CASSVAGAGGYEQYF
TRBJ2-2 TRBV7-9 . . TGTGCCAGCAGCTTAGGGGGCGGGAACACCGGGGAGCTGTTTTTT CASSLGGGNTGELFF
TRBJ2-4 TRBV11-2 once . TGTGCCAGCAGCCCCGCCGGAAACATTCAGTACTTC CASSPAGNIQYF
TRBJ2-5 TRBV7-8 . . TGTGCCAGCAGCCACGGGCCGACAGAGACCCAGTACTTC CASSHGPTETQYF
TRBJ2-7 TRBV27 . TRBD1 TGTGCCAGCAGTTTACAGGGGGCTCGGAACGAGCAGTACTTC CASSLQGARNEQYF
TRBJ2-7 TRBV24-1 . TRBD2 TGTGCCACAGGGTCTAGCGGGAGGACCTACGAGCAGTACTTC CATGSSGRTYEQYF
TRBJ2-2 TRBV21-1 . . TGTGCCAGCAGCAAAGCGTGGACGGCCGGATTGGACACCGGGGAGCTGTTTTTT CASSKAWTAGLDTGELFF
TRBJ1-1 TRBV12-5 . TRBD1 TGTGCTAGTGGTTTCCCGACAGGGACAGCTTTCTTT CASGFPTGTAFF
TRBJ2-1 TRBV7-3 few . TGTGCCAGCAGCATAGACGACAGGAACCATGAGCAGTTCTTC CASSIDDRNHEQFF
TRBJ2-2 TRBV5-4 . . TGTGCCAGCAGCCTCGACACCGGGGAGCTGTTTTTT CASSLDTGELFF
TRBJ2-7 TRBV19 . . TGTGCCAGTAGGTACAGGGGAGGCGAGCAGTACTTC CASRYRGGEQYF
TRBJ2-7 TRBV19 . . TGTGCCAGTAGTCCCCGACATGAGTCCTACGAGCAGTACTTC CASSPRHESYEQYF
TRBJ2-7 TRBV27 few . TGTGCCAGCAGTTCCCTCGGCCTCACGGGGGAGTACTTC CASSSLGLTGEYF
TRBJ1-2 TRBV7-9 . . TGTGCCAGCAGCTCGAGACAGGACCTCTATGGCTACACCTTC CASSSRQDLYGYTF
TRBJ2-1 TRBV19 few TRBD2 TGTGCCAGTAATTCGGCTAGCGGGAGTGATGGGCAGTTCTTC CASNSASGSDGQFF
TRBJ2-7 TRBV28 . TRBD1 TGTGCCAGCATTGACAGGGGGACCTACGAGCAGTACTTC CASIDRGTYEQYF
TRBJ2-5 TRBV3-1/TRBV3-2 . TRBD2 TGTGCCAGCAGCCAAGCGGGAGGACAAGAGACCCAGTACTTC CASSQAGGQETQYF
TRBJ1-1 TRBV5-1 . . TGCGCCAGCAGCTTGGGGGGGGGCGGAACTGAAGCTTTCTTT CASSLGGGGTEAFF
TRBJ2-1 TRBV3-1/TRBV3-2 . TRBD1 TGTGCCAGCAGCCAAAGGACAGGGATCAATGAGCAGTTCTTC CASSQRTGINEQFF
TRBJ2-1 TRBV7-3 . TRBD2 TGTGCCAGCAGCCTTGGTGGTGGTAGCGGGAGTAATGAGCAGTTCTTC CASSLGGGSGSNEQFF
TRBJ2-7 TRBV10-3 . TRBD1 TGTGCCATCACAAACGGAGGGACAGGGGGACTCTACGAGCAGTACTTC CAITNGGTGGLYEQYF
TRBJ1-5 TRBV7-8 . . TGTGCCAGCAGCCCAGGGGCCGGGAACAATCAGCCCCAGCATTTT CASSPGAGNNQPQHF
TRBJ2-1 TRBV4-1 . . TGCGCCAGCAGCCAAGGAAGCGCCACCTCCTACAATGAGCAGTTCTTC CASSQGSATSYNEQFF
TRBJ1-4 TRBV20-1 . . TGCAGTGCTTTTTACAATGAAAAACTGTTTTTT CSAFYNEKLFF
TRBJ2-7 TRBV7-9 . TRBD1 TGTGCCAGCAGCCCGCGGACAGGGGTCGAGCAGTACTTC CASSPRTGVEQYF
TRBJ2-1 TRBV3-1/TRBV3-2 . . TGTGCCAGCAGCCAAGATCGAATCAATGAGCAGTTCTTC CASSQDRINEQFF
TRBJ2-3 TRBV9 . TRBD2 TGTGCCAGCAGTACTACTAGCGGGAACACAGATACGCAGTATTTT CASSTTSGNTDTQYF
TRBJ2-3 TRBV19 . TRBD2 TGTGCCAGTATTGGCGGGAGCCCGGGGACGCAGTATTTT CASIGGSPGTQYF
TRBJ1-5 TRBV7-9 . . TGTGCCAGCAGCCCGGGGGGGGCTTCTCAGCCCCAGCATTTT CASSPGGASQPQHF
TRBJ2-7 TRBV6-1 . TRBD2 TGTGCCAGCAGTGAAGCTAGCGGGAGCTCCTACGAGCAGTACTTC CASSEASGSSYEQYF
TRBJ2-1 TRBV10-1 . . TGCGCCAGCAGTCTTACCGGGCCGAGCGATGAGCAGTTCTTC CASSLTGPSDEQFF
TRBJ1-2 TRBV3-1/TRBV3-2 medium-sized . TGTGCCAGCAGCCAAGGGCCCGGCAGTTCTAACTATGGCTACACCTTC CASSQGPGSSNYGYTF
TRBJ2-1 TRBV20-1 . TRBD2 TGCAGTGCTAGTGTGGCTAGCGGGATGTCTGTAAATGAGCAGTTCTTC CSASVASGMSVNEQFF
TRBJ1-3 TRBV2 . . TGTGCCAGCACCCGTACATCTGGAAACACCATATATTTT CASTRTSGNTIYF
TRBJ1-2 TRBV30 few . TGTGCCTGGAGTGGGTTTCCCTATGGCTACACCTTC CAWSGFPYGYTF
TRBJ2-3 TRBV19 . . TGTGCCAGTAGTATTGGTAGCGCACCCACAGATACGCAGTATTTT CASSIGSAPTDTQYF
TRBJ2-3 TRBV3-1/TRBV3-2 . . TGTGCCAGCAGCCAAAAGGACTACGCCCGATATACGCAGTATTTT CASSQKDYARYTQYF
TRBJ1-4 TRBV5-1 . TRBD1 TGCGCCAGCAGCCCCAATCGGGGGACAGGGGAGGGAAAACTGTTTTTT CASSPNRGTGEGKLFF
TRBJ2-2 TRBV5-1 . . TGCGCCAGCAGCTTGAACACCGGGGAGCTGTTTTTT CASSLNTGELFF
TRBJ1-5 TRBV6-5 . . TGTGCCAGCATCCGGGGGAGCGGTCAGCCCCAGCATTTT CASIRGSGQPQHF
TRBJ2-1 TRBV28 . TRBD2 TGTGCCAGCAGTCTCGGACTAGCGGGAATGAATGAGCAGTTCTTC CASSLGLAGMNEQFF
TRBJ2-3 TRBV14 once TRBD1 TGTGCCAGCAGCCGTAACAGGGGAGTGGCAGATACGCAGTATTTT CASSRNRGVADTQYF
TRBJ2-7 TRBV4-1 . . TGCGCCAGCAGCCAAGGGATTTTAGGAGGGGGGCTCGGCGAGCAGTACTTC CASSQGILGGGLGEQYF
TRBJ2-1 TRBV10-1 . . TGCGCCAGCAGTGTCAGAGGAGGTGAGCAGTTCTTC CASSVRGGEQFF
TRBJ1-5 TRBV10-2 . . TGCGCCAGCAGTGAGTCCCACCTTAATCAGCCCCAGCATTTT CASSESHLNQPQHF
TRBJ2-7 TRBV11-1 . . TGTGCCAGCAGCTTCGGGACCTCCTACGAGCAGTACTTC CASSFGTSYEQYF
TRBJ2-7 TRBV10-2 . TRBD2 TGCGCCAGCAGTGGGGGGGGACGGGAACCCTACGAGCAGTACTTC CASSGGGREPYEQYF
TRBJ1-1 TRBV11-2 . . TGTGCCAGCAGCTTAGGCCGGAATGTCGGTATCTTCTTT CASSLGRNVGIFF
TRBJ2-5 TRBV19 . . TGTGCCAGTAGTAGTTTCGGGGACGTAGAGACCCAGTACTTC CASSSFGDVETQYF
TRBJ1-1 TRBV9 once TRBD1 TGTGCCAGCAGCGTAGTTGACTGGGACAGGGCAACTGAAGCTTTCTTT CASSVVDWDRATEAFF